A selection of T cell receptor beta chains follows, all from one sample in a study of beta chain features in type 1 diabetes. Only in-frame clones appear in the TCRdb table, and some are missing; sequencing was by immunoSEQ multiplex PCR. The data contain roughly 500,000 clones, approximately 31% of them singletons. The sequencing sample was made of naive CD4+ T cells from blood. Receptors were obtained from a man younger than 35 in good health. CDR3s leave out the opening cysteine and the closing phenylalanine or tryptophan. Fields, in order: CDR3 protein, D gene, V gene. D genes are given only for firm matches.

CDR3aa: ASSSSGGRTGELF; d_gene: TRBD2; v_gene: TRBV7-3
CDR3aa: ASSRTGGFAKNIQY; d_gene: TRBD1; v_gene: TRBV7-2
CDR3aa: ASSLSGEQY; d_gene: -; v_gene: TRBV2
CDR3aa: ASSQDLYSVSSYEQY; d_gene: -; v_gene: TRBV4-1
CDR3aa: AWSGDRVYGYT; d_gene: TRBD1; v_gene: TRBV30
CDR3aa: ASSFLTPPLVNEQY; d_gene: -; v_gene: TRBV5-6
CDR3aa: AWGPGTANEKLF; d_gene: TRBD1; v_gene: TRBV30
CDR3aa: ASRPADRAFGANVLT; d_gene: TRBD1; v_gene: TRBV27
CDR3aa: ARTSGSGTYNEQF; d_gene: TRBD2; v_gene: TRBV30
CDR3aa: ASSEGLAVPYEQY; d_gene: TRBD2; v_gene: TRBV7-2
CDR3aa: ASSQRGAYT; d_gene: -; v_gene: TRBV14
CDR3aa: ASSNQGVYEQY; d_gene: -; v_gene: TRBV19
CDR3aa: ASSVGEGIQY; d_gene: TRBD2; v_gene: TRBV2
CDR3aa: ASSSTGVTDTQY; d_gene: TRBD1; v_gene: TRBV7-9
CDR3aa: ASSSGLAGGLYNEQF; d_gene: TRBD2; v_gene: TRBV5-1
CDR3aa: ASSHPSSYNEQF; d_gene: -; v_gene: TRBV11-1
CDR3aa: ASSPMSTEAF; d_gene: -; v_gene: TRBV18
CDR3aa: ASSIAGEENIQY; d_gene: -; v_gene: TRBV19
CDR3aa: ASSLAGGTDTQY; d_gene: -; v_gene: TRBV5-1
CDR3aa: SVGSAGLSYEQY; d_gene: -; v_gene: TRBV29-1
CDR3aa: ASSQDGPGIQY; d_gene: -; v_gene: TRBV14
CDR3aa: ASSTLSTDTQY; d_gene: -; v_gene: TRBV9
CDR3aa: ASRTSSNYEQY; d_gene: TRBD2; v_gene: TRBV6-5
CDR3aa: ASAGYYSNQPQH; d_gene: -; v_gene: TRBV2
CDR3aa: ASRTRGGRDAYEQY; d_gene: -; v_gene: TRBV5-1
CDR3aa: ASSVQFGGLQNEQF; d_gene: -; v_gene: TRBV9
CDR3aa: ASSRQGETEAF; d_gene: TRBD1; v_gene: TRBV7-9
CDR3aa: ASSLAGYTDTQY; d_gene: -; v_gene: TRBV7-2
CDR3aa: ASSRGESGANVLT; d_gene: -; v_gene: TRBV7-9
CDR3aa: SVEEGTYRDYGYT; d_gene: -; v_gene: TRBV29-1
CDR3aa: ASSYSGNGYT; d_gene: -; v_gene: TRBV6-6
CDR3aa: AIRISGANTGELF; d_gene: TRBD2; v_gene: TRBV10-3
CDR3aa: ASSETRDTRGTQY; d_gene: -; v_gene: TRBV2
CDR3aa: AWSVQRGSYNEQF; d_gene: TRBD2; v_gene: TRBV30
CDR3aa: SVVAVTNTEAF; d_gene: -; v_gene: TRBV29-1
CDR3aa: ASSPASGRTTEQF; d_gene: TRBD2; v_gene: TRBV7-9
CDR3aa: ASSLAAPQPYEQY; d_gene: -; v_gene: TRBV7-2
CDR3aa: AWSARGDTEAF; d_gene: -; v_gene: TRBV30
CDR3aa: ASRGDLDGYT; d_gene: -; v_gene: TRBV27
CDR3aa: ASSLEKAIYNEQF; d_gene: -; v_gene: TRBV7-6
CDR3aa: ASRSPQRGADTQY; d_gene: TRBD2; v_gene: TRBV7-9
CDR3aa: ASSDRGTAGELF; d_gene: TRBD1; v_gene: TRBV25-1
CDR3aa: ASSWVRQAESSYEQY; d_gene: -; v_gene: TRBV5-6
CDR3aa: ATRGLGQGSTGELF; d_gene: TRBD1; v_gene: TRBV15
CDR3aa: SVTSGKNTQY; d_gene: TRBD2; v_gene: TRBV29-1
CDR3aa: ASSAGTSGSTSETQY; d_gene: TRBD2; v_gene: TRBV9
CDR3aa: ASSPFDGFEQF; d_gene: -; v_gene: TRBV5-1
CDR3aa: AWSDTPSQY; d_gene: -; v_gene: TRBV30
CDR3aa: SVGGASYEQY; d_gene: -; v_gene: TRBV29-1
CDR3aa: ASSLGPTNTEAF; d_gene: -; v_gene: TRBV5-1